This T cell receptor beta chain was profiled in a study of T cells in Graves' hyperthyroidism and ophthalmopathy. General study results and limits: A 13 V-J model separated ophthalmopathy from stable hyperthyroidism. The model made its ophthalmopathy prediction, and onset followed a median 6.5 months later. Most expanded thyroid clonotypes above 0.001 also appeared in blood.

V lost 5 bases to trimming and J lost 5 bases, with 13 bases between them. In germline, CDR1 is SGHTA, CDR2 FQGNSA. CDR3 length: 14 amino acids. As to this clonotype: Its matching antigen is unknown.

Used for diagnoses were clinical symptoms, serum thyroxine and TRAb, thyroid ultrasound and orbital computed tomography. Amplification of TCR beta CDR3 regions used RNA as the template. The HTBI primer set was used in a first-round RT-PCR of the TCR CDR3. TCRdb used MiXCR to reprocess the multiplex PCR reads, holding one entry per CDR3 protein. This repertoire shows 490,000 or so distinct CDR3 sequences, 40% to 55% found once; its top ten account for 44%. The chain has TRBV7-2 and TRBJ1-3; unclear D gene. This receptor was obtained from an adult woman with Graves' disease, either hyperthyroidism or ophthalmopathy (not recorded which). The sequencing sample was made of peripheral blood or thyroid tissue (not recorded which). CDR3 sequence reads: CASSIPWRRNTIYF. CDR3 bases: TGTGCCAGCAGCATACCTTGGAGGCGAAACACCATATATTTT.